The source of this TCR beta chain is a study of chemoradiotherapy in HPV16-positive cancers. Whole-study results and caveats: The functional HPV-specific definition rests on just two HPV16-positive patients.

In regard to this clone: Its cognate antigen is unknown.

Profiled with immunoSEQ multiplex PCR; TCRdb holds only in-frame clones, not every one. The table has around 880 clones, about nine tenths seen once; the top ten hold approximately 6.1%. Sequences were derived from tumor tissue, sampled from a patient who underwent chemoradiotherapy. This receptor was taken from a human donor with HPV-associated anogenital cancer.

The DNA for the CDR3 is TGCGCCAGCAGTATATCAGGGGAGACCGGGGAGCTGTTTTTT. It specifies CASSISGETGELFF. The gene calls are TRBV5-1 and TRBJ2-2; possible D gene TRBD1, 6 bases. Between the trimmed V and J ends, which lost 5 bases and 5 bases, there was a span of 13 bases. Germline-derived CDR1 and CDR2 are SGHRS and YFSETQ. The CDR3 runs 14 residues. The full variable domain, with the rest looked up from reference TRBV5-1 and TRBJ2-2, is KAGVTQTPRYLIKTRGQQVTLSCSPISGHRSVSWYQQTPGQGLQFLFEYFSETQRNKGNFPGRFSGRQFSNSRSEMNVSTLELGDSALYLCASSISGETGELFFGEGSRLTVL.